Below, 21 T cell receptor beta chains from the same sample are listed, as sequenced in a study of blood T cell repertoires in COVID-19. Sequencing used immunoSEQ multiplex PCR; TCRdb keeps in-frame clones, though not all of them. The sample lists 150,000 to 200,000 clones, 82% occurring once. The sample comprised peripheral blood. The receptors here all came from a woman between 40 and 55 years old with COVID-19, enrolled during active disease.

CDR3 protein: CASSTGTELLLNYGYTF. The CDR3 nucleotides are TGTGCCAGTAGCACCGGGACAGAACTTTTACTTAACTATGGCTACACCTTC. The chain couples TRBV19 to TRBJ1-2; 7 positions agree with TRBD1. Trimming at V came to 6 bases and at J to 1 base, leaving 14 bases not matched to a gene. The CDR3 extends over 17 amino acids. Germline V CDR1 and CDR2: LNHDA, SQIVND (reference sequence).

V usage is TRBV12-3 or TRBV12-4 and J usage is TRBJ2-5; D might be TRBD1 (6 bases). Trimming removed 7 bases from V and 5 bases from J, with 14 bases in between. This CDR3 has 13 residues. CDR3 protein: CASKFPRGETQYF. Written as DNA, the CDR3 is TGTGCCAGCAAATTCCCGAGGGGGGAGACCCAGTACTTC.

The chain links TRBV19 to TRBJ2-1; tentative D call: TRBD2 (6 bases). The CDR3 runs 15 residues. Germline CDR1 LNHDA, CDR2 SQIVND (reference sequence). The V gene lost 3 bases and the J gene lost 5 bases, with 14 bases spanning the gap. The CDR3: CASSISGLEDNEQFF. The CDR3 DNA reads TGTGCCAGTAGTATTTCGGGACTCGAGGACAATGAGCAGTTCTTC. The complete variable domain, with remaining parts taken from reference TRBV19 and TRBJ2-1, reads DGGITQSPKYLFRKEGQNVTLSCEQNLNHDAMYWYRQDPGQGLRLIYYSQIVNDFQKGDIAEGYSVSREKKESFPLTVTSAQKNPTAFYLCASSISGLEDNEQFFGPGTRLTVL.

The V gene is TRBV9, the J gene TRBJ2-1, with D perhaps TRBD1 (6 bases). CDR1 is SGDLS, CDR2 YYNGEE, per germline. This CDR3 region has 12 residues. V lost 3 bases and J 7 bases, leaving 8 bases between the germline ends. The CDR3 reads CASSGGPNEQFF. The CDR3 DNA reads TGTGCCAGCAGCGGGGGGCCTAATGAGCAGTTCTTC.

The chain recombines TRBV12-3 or TRBV12-4 with TRBJ2-7; D is unresolved. This CDR3 contains 12 residues. The V and J ends lost 4 bases and 1 base respectively, with 5 bases between them. DNA for the CDR3: TGTGCCAGCAGTTCACAGTCCTACGAGCAGTACTTC. Translated: CASSSQSYEQYF.

The chain joins TRBV19 to TRBJ1-2, with TRBD1 matching 7 bases. V lost 4 bases to trimming and J lost 2 bases; unmatched junction nucleotides: 1. CDR3 length: 13 amino acids. Germline CDR1 and CDR2: LNHDA and SQIVND (reference sequence). CDR3 sequence reads: CASSRDRNYGYTF. The CDR3 nucleotides read TGTGCCAGTAGTAGGGACAGAAACTATGGCTACACCTTC. The full variable domain, completed using reference TRBV19 and TRBJ1-2, is DGGITQSPKYLFRKEGQNVTLSCEQNLNHDAMYWYRQDPGQGLRLIYYSQIVNDFQKGDIAEGYSVSREKKESFPLTVTSAQKNPTAFYLCASSRDRNYGYTFGSGTRLTVV.

The V and J genes are TRBV9 and TRBJ2-5; D not resolved. Germline values: CDR1 SGDLS, CDR2 YYNGEE. The CDR3 has 15 residues. With 0 bases removed from V and 5 bases from J, the gap between germline ends came to 14 bases. The DNA for the CDR3 is TGTGCCAGCAGCGTAGGAGTTGGTTGGAGTGAGACCCAGTACTTC. The encoded protein is CASSVGVGWSETQYF.

This chain links TRBV5-5 with TRBJ2-3, with TRBD2 as a possible D gene (6 bases). The ends were cut back, 9 bases at V and 2 bases at J, with 13 bases in the middle. Germline V gene data show CDR1 as SGHKS and CDR2 as YYEKEE (reference sequence). The CDR3 runs 13 residues. In DNA form, the CDR3 reads TGTGCCACAAAGGCGGGGAACACAGATACGCAGTATTTT. Amino acids: CATKAGNTDTQYF.

The rearrangement joins TRBV5-1 to TRBJ1-1, with D possibly matching TRBD1 (6 bases). The CDR3 has 13 residues. Trimming stripped 4 bases from V and 5 bases from J, with 12 bases between. Germline-derived CDR1 and CDR2 are SGHRS and YFSETQ. The CDR3 region is CASSPTGSTEAFF. CDR3 bases: TGCGCCAGCAGCCCAACAGGGTCAACTGAAGCTTTCTTT.

The V and J genes are TRBV14 and TRBJ2-3, with D uncertain. Trimming took off 4 bases at V and 11 bases at J, with 13 bases between the two ends. Germline V gene sequence: CDR1 SGHDN, CDR2 FVKESK. The CDR3 is 12 residues long. CDR3 coding DNA: TGTGCCAGCAGCCCCCCCCGTAGTAGGCAGTATTTT. It translates to CASSPPRSRQYF.

The chain recombines TRBV12-3 or TRBV12-4 with TRBJ1-1; tentative D call: TRBD1 (5 bases). This CDR3 has 12 amino acids. V gave up 8 bases and J gave up 6 bases, with 13 bases separating them. The CDR3 region is CASLRGGSEAFF. Written as DNA, the CDR3 is TGTGCCAGCTTGCGGGGCGGTTCTGAAGCTTTCTTT.

This clone was picked up many times. The chain carries TRBV19 and TRBJ1-1, with 8 bases matching TRBD1. The V and J ends lost 8 bases and 10 bases, in that order; junction bases with no gene match: 12. Germline-derived CDR1 and CDR2 are LNHDA and SQIVND (reference sequence). The CDR3 sequence is 13 residues long. The DNA of the CDR3 is TGTGCCAGTTCCAAAGGACAGGGCCGTGGAGCTTTCTTT. This translates into CASSKGQGRGAFF.

The rearrangement joins TRBV27 to TRBJ2-3; possible D gene TRBD2, 5 bases. Germline values: CDR1 MNHEY, CDR2 SMNVEV (reference sequence). The CDR3 totals 12 residues. The V and J ends lost 2 bases and 8 bases respectively, with 8 bases between them. Written as DNA, the CDR3 is TGTGCCAGCAGTTTAGGGAGCGGTACGCAGTATTTT. This encodes CASSLGSGTQYF.

The chain joins TRBV24-1 to TRBJ1-2; D is unresolved. Trimming stripped 4 bases from V and 4 bases from J, with 9 bases between. The CDR3 runs to 13 residues. The germline V gene has CDR1 KGHDR and CDR2 SFDVKD. This CDR3 reads CATSESDIYGYTF. As DNA, the CDR3 is TGTGCCACCAGTGAGTCCGACATCTATGGCTACACCTTC.

J is TRBJ2-7 and V is TRBV7-9; the match to TRBD1 covers 8 bases. The CDR3 runs 16 residues. Germline values: CDR1 SEHNR, CDR2 FQNEAQ (reference sequence). The J segment lost 3 bases and the V segment lost 5 bases, leaving 12 bases of the junction unmatched. The CDR3 protein is CASSPGGTGSFYEQYF. CDR3 DNA: TGTGCCAGCAGCCCTGGCGGGACAGGAAGCTTCTACGAGCAGTACTTC.

The CDR3 DNA follows: TGTGCCAGCAGCTTACAGGGGGGCAACACTGAAGCTTTCTTT. Its protein product is CASSLQGGNTEAFF. This chain joins TRBV7-9 and TRBJ1-1; 7 positions agree with TRBD1. The ends lost 2 bases at V and 2 bases at J; junction bases unmatched: 2. Per the germline V gene, CDR1 is SEHNR and CDR2 is FQNEAQ (reference sequence). CDR3 length equals 14 residues. Variable domain in full (rest from reference TRBV7-9 and TRBJ1-1): DTGVSQNPRHKITKRGQNVTFRCDPISEHNRLYWYRQTLGQGPEFLTYFQNEAQLEKSRLLSDRFSAERPKGSFSTLEIQRTEQGDSAMYLCASSLQGGNTEAFFGQGTRLTVV.

The chain links TRBV11-2 to TRBJ2-3, with 12 bases matching TRBD2. The J segment lost 5 bases and the V segment lost 4 bases, leaving 7 bases of the junction unmatched. This CDR3 is 16 amino acids long. The germline V gene encodes CDR1 SGHAT and CDR2 FQNNGV. The CDR3 DNA is TGTGCCAGCAGCTCTCAGACTAGCGGGAGTTTAGATACGCAGTATTTT. The encoded protein is CASSSQTSGSLDTQYF.

This clone was found once. The chain couples TRBV27 to TRBJ1-1; 9 nucleotides line up with TRBD1. V trimming: 5 bases; J trimming: 0 bases; junction bases outside the gene matches: 4. The germline CDR1 and CDR2 sequences are MNHEY and SMNVEV (reference sequence). There are 15 residues in the CDR3. In nucleotides, the CDR3 is TGTGCCAGCAGTGAGGGACAGGGAATGAACACTGAAGCTTTCTTT. It codes for CASSEGQGMNTEAFF.

The chain is built from TRBV7-3 and TRBJ2-3, with TRBD1 matching 9 bases. Per germline, CDR1 SGHTA and CDR2 FQGTGA. The CDR3 is made up of 17 amino acids. With V trimmed by 6 bases and J by 2 bases, 12 bases remained unmatched. This CDR3 is CASSSKGQGRPTDTQYF. CDR3 DNA sequence: TGTGCCAGCAGTTCTAAGGGACAGGGTCGACCCACAGATACGCAGTATTTT.

V usage is TRBV7-9 and J usage is TRBJ1-2; D might be TRBD1 (5 bases). Germline assignment: CDR1 SEHNR and CDR2 FQNEAQ (reference sequence). V gave up 2 bases and J gave up 3 bases, with 7 bases separating them. The CDR3 has 13 residues. In nucleotides, the CDR3 is TGTGCCAGCAGCTTATCGGGGGACTATGGCTACACCTTC. It codes for CASSLSGDYGYTF. The full variable domain, with the rest looked up from reference TRBV7-9 and TRBJ1-2, is DTGVSQNPRHKITKRGQNVTFRCDPISEHNRLYWYRQTLGQGPEFLTYFQNEAQLEKSRLLSDRFSAERPKGSFSTLEIQRTEQGDSAMYLCASSLSGDYGYTFGSGTRLTVV.

V and J are TRBV7-9 and TRBJ2-7, with 9 bases matching TRBD2. The CDR3 runs 14 residues. Germline V CDR1 and CDR2: SEHNR, FQNEAQ (reference sequence). V lost 8 bases to trimming and J lost 5 bases; unmatched junction nucleotides: 10. The CDR3 coding sequence is TGTGCCAGCGGCTCCGGGACTAGCAACGACGAGCAGTACTTC. Encoded protein: CASGSGTSNDEQYF. The variable domain in full, completed from reference TRBV7-9 and TRBJ2-7, reads DTGVSQNPRHKITKRGQNVTFRCDPISEHNRLYWYRQTLGQGPEFLTYFQNEAQLEKSRLLSDRFSAERPKGSFSTLEIQRTEQGDSAMYLCASGSGTSNDEQYFGPGTRLTVT.